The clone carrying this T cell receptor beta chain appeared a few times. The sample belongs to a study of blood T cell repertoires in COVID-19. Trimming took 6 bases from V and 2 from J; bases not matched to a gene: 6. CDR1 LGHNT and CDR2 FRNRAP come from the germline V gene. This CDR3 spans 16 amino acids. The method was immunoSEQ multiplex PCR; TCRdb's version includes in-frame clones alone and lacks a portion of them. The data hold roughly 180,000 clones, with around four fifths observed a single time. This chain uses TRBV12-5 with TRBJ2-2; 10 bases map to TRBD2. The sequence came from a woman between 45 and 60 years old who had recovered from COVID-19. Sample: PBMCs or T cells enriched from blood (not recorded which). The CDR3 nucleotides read TGTGCTAGTGGCCCAGGACTAGCGGCTAACACCGGGGAGCTGTTTTTT. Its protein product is CASGPGLAANTGELFF. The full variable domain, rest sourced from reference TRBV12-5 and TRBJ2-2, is DARVTQTPRHKVTEMGQEVTMRCQPILGHNTVFWYRQTMMQGLELLAYFRNRAPLDDSGMPKDRFSAEMPDATLATLKIQPSEPRDSAVYFCASGPGLAANTGELFFGEGSRLTVL.